This T cell receptor beta chain is from a study of cytomegalovirus exposure and HLA in healthy donors. Germline V gene lookup returns CDR1 SNHLY and CDR2 FYNNEI. V dropped 6 bases and J dropped 4; count of bases not matched to a gene: 16. This CDR3 has 19 residues. In the case of this clone: Antigen specificity is unknown.

PCR used 60 Vbeta primers and 13 Jbeta primers. The protocol was immunoSEQ multiplex PCR, while the TCRdb copy is restricted to in-frame clones and leaves out a portion. The table includes about 98,000 clones, about 74% detected once. Study-wide results and caveats: Apart from CMV serostatus, no immune exposure information was available. Versus the approximately 700-donor mean, an Asian-associated ancestry cluster reportedly showed fewer N-insertions in a later analysis.

The sequenced sample consisted of PBMCs. The TCR comes from a man aged 60-69 years in good health and CMV-seropositive. The V call is TRBV2, the J call TRBJ2-5; TRBD2 agrees at 14 bases. DNA of the CDR3: TGTGCCAGCAGGAGGACTAGCGGGGGGTTGGCCCCAGGGGGAGAGACCCAGTACTTC. This encodes CASRRTSGGLAPGGETQYF.